The sequence of this T cell receptor (beta chain) was determined in a study of cytomegalovirus exposure and HLA in healthy donors. PCR primers comprised 60 Vbeta and 13 Jbeta primers. Generated by immunoSEQ multiplex PCR, the TCRdb table keeps only in-frame clones and is missing some. The table shows under 250,000 clones, with about 77% occurring only once. Comments on this clone: Its antigen is still unknown.

Whole-study results and caveats: CMV antigen specificity was confirmed in vitro for a few CMV-associated chains.

Germline-derived CDR1 and CDR2 are SGHDT and YYEEEE. The CDR3 totals 14 residues. The germline V and J ends were trimmed by 1 base and 7 bases, with 14 bases remaining between them. The TCR was taken from a woman between 25 and 40 years old in good health and CMV-seronegative. Specimen: PBMCs. The chain combines TRBV5-6 with TRBJ1-1, with a possible D match to TRBD1 (5 bases). This CDR3 reads CASSLSPTALEAFF. In DNA form, the CDR3 reads TGTGCCAGCAGCTTGAGCCCGACAGCCCTTGAAGCTTTCTTT.